This entry concerns a single TCR beta chain. The antigen it binds to is not known. Per-base qualities were not stored, and no clone one base away is much larger. The CDR3 regions of human TCRbeta chains were analyzed by immunosequencing. From the authors' description of their analysis: Repertoire TCRs were checked for matches against a reference library of SARS-CoV-2-specific TCRs that had been generated using the MIRA antigen-specificity platform. Breadth was defined as the fraction of unique TCRs that were SARS-CoV-2-associated, and depth was defined as the fraction of total T cells that were SARS-CoV-2-associated. Using the MIRA data, every spike-specific TCR was mapped to the spike region that the TCR reacted to and assigned to either a CD4 or a CD8 class. Log10-transformed breadth and depth values were compared by one-way ANOVA with Sidak's multiple comparisons tests. What TCRdb holds here is the immuneACCESS table cut down to in-frame rearrangements. Part of the clones is not present; checked against another copy, under half of the missing clones reflect an unresolved V gene, and the others are unexplained. V, J and clone size reflect that table, while D and trimming were determined from the DNA. The sample data list approximately 110,000 clones, and around 90% of these were observed just once. The top ten constitute approximately 5.2% of the sample.

The data originate from a study of T cell responses to AZD1222 COVID-19 vaccine (dated by TCRdb to about 2021). About the investigation overall: AZD1222 recipients given second doses at about 4 weeks or at about 12 weeks were pooled, since spike-specific TCR depth and breadth were not found to differ between the two schedules. TCR sequencing covered fewer than 250 trial participants: 200 to 220 given two doses of AZD1222 and around 25 given two doses of MenACWY control vaccine. Enrollment into the trials was organized by age into subgroups of 18-55, 56-69 and 70-plus years, and those subgroups contained roughly 150, 30 and 60 TCR-sequenced participants, respectively. Overall study outcomes, separate from this receptor: Conclusions about previously exposed vaccinees were limited because only a handful of AZD1222 recipients were SARS-CoV-2 seropositive at baseline. Participants were mostly white British and included more females than males, and it was suggested by the authors that clonal diversity may have been underestimated. After two AZD1222 doses, spike-specific TCR breadth and depth were significantly higher than at day 0 and than in MenACWY recipients. Because no samples from the day 14 peak response were available, repertoires could be characterized only after the peak T cell response. In the small 56-69-year group, the increase in depth fell short of significance, most likely because of low power. Vaccine-associated CD4 TCRs spanned the whole spike protein, with dominant responses in regions 160-218 and 743-854. Reportedly, close to half of the unique spike-specific TCRs recognized epitopes lying outside the regions that are mutated in the B.1.351 and B.1.1.7 variants.

Read against the paper, the sample's time point label means: baseline before first vaccination. Samples from vaccinated people were obtained from the UK trials COV001 and COV002, which included a single-blind randomized controlled phase 2/3 trial of AZD1222 (ChAdOx1 nCoV-19) in healthy adults. For TCRbeta chain sequencing, PBMC samples from trial participants were taken at day 0 and at day 28 after the second dose. The CDR3 covers 13 residues, taking in both the cysteine and the phenylalanine. Of all the DNA, just the CDR3 is kept, 39 bases in frame from base 1. The junction shows trimming of 5 bases on V and 0 bases on J, plus 7 bases between the germline ends. CDR1 and CDR2 (KGHSH, LQKENI) derive from the germline V gene.

The receptor was isolated from an adult in good health. Material: peripheral blood, obtained on day 0 of AZD1222 vaccination. The chain uses TRBV18 and TRBJ1-1, with no confident D gene call. The CDR3: CASSTRMNTEAFF. At the DNA level, the sequence is TGTGCCAGCTCAACACGAATGAACACTGAAGCTTTCTTT.